The 32 T cell receptor beta chains below come from one sample, sequenced in a study of Graves' ophthalmopathy and Graves' hyperthyroidism (dated by TCRdb to the late 2010s). The sequencer listed for this sample is Illumina HiSeq 2000. TCR beta CDR3 regions were amplified from RNA transcripts for repertoire sequencing. The first round of RT-PCR was done with HTBI primers and the Qiagen OneStep RT-PCR kit, and was followed by a second round of multiplex PCR, then size selection and purification. In TCRdb, the public reads were trimmed at Q25 with fastp and aligned with MiXCR, with productive beta chains retained. Entries that share a CDR3 protein sequence are merged under the most common genes and DNA. For this sample there are over 450,000 distinct CDR3 sequences; roughly 14% appear just once. Around 9.8% of the sample is held by the ten biggest clonotypes. Source material: blood. These receptors were taken from a woman aged 30 to 39 with Graves' ophthalmopathy. Donor details come from another sample of the same person, matched by shared clones.

The gene calls are TRBV12-3 or TRBV12-4 and TRBJ1-1; D call uncertain. The CDR3 covers 12 residues. V lost 6 bases to trimming and J lost 6 bases, with 11 bases between them. The CDR3 sequence: CASSRPGAEAFF. CDR3 nucleotides: TGTGCCAGCAGCCGGCCGGGTGCTGAAGCTTTCTTT.

This clonotype was seen many times. The chain couples TRBV5-1 to TRBJ1-2; D is possibly TRBD1 (5 bases). The CDR3 sequence is 13 residues long. Germline V lookup: CDR1 SGHRS, CDR2 YFSETQ. V lost 3 bases and J lost 4, with 10 bases in between. CDR3 loop: CASSWGRTYGYTF. The CDR3 nucleotides are TGCGCCAGCAGCTGGGGACGGACCTATGGCTACACCTTC. Complete variable domain (other parts from reference TRBV5-1 and TRBJ1-2): KAGVTQTPRYLIKTRGQQVTLSCSPISGHRSVSWYQQTPGQGLQFLFEYFSETQRNKGNFPGRFSGRQFSNSRSEMNVSTLELGDSALYLCASSWGRTYGYTFGSGTRLTVV.

Many counts were recorded for this clonotype. A much more abundant neighbour one base away suggests this may be a read error. The chain couples TRBV7-2 to TRBJ1-5; 9 bases map to TRBD1. The CDR3 extends over 14 amino acids. Looked up from germline, CDR1 is SGHTA and CDR2 is FQGNSA. V gave up 5 bases and J gave up 6 bases; unmatched junction bases: 5. The CDR3 sequence is CASSVDRGGQPQHF. CDR3 nucleotides: TGTGCCAGCAGCGTGGACAGGGGTGGTCAGCCCCAGCATTTT.

This clonotype was seen only a few times. The J gene is TRBJ2-5, the V gene TRBV6-1, with D possibly called TRBD1 or TRBD2 (5 bases each). Germline V gene sequence: CDR1 MNHNS, CDR2 SASEGT. The CDR3 covers 13 residues. The V gene lost 6 bases and the J gene lost 5 bases, with 13 bases spanning the gap. The CDR3 coding sequence is TGTGCCAGCAGGGGGGTTCGGCGGGAGACCCAGTACTTC. This codes for CASRGVRRETQYF.

This clonotype was recorded at least ten times. CDR3 DNA sequence: TGTGCCAGCAGTCTCGGGATAATCCCAACCTACGAGCAGTACTTC. It translates to CASSLGIIPTYEQYF. V gene TRBV28 combines with J gene TRBJ2-7; maybe TRBD2 (5 bases). The CDR3 has 15 residues. Trimming stripped 5 bases from V and 2 bases from J, with 16 bases between. Germline CDR1 is MDHEN and CDR2 is SYDVKM.

This clonotype was detected ten times or more. CDR3 nucleotide sequence: TGTGCCAGCAGTCTCCCCGGACAGGGGCGAGCGACTTTCTTT. It translates to CASSLPGQGRATFF. The J gene is TRBJ1-1, the V gene TRBV6-4; 9 bases line up with TRBD1. The CDR3 is 14 residues long. CDR1 MRHNA and CDR2 SNTAGT come from the germline V gene. After removal of 5 bases from V and 12 bases from J, the junction contained 13 bases not matched to a gene.

This clonotype was counted only a few times. The rearrangement joins TRBV30 to TRBJ2-7; TRBD1 matches at 7 bases. Germline-derived CDR1 and CDR2 are GTSNPN and SVGIG (reference sequence). Trimming cost V 3 bases and J 2 bases; bases outside gene matches: 4. The CDR3 is 13 amino acids. CDR3 coding DNA: TGTGCCTGGAGCCGGGACAGTCCCTACGAGCAGTACTTC. Translating gives CAWSRDSPYEQYF.

Worth noting for this clonotype: The junction shows a germline mismatch at one end, possibly a read error. V and J are TRBV27 and TRBJ2-2; TRBD1 matches at 9 bases. The CDR3 covers 16 residues. CDR1 and CDR2 from the germline V gene are MNHEY and SMNVEV (reference sequence). This CDR3 reads CASSTPTGGGSGDLFF. The CDR3 DNA follows: TGTGCCAGCAGTACGCCGACAGGGGGGGGTTCCGGGGATCTGTTTTTT.

This clonotype was seen at least ten times. V usage is TRBV28 and J usage is TRBJ1-2; 7 bases are a match to TRBD1. Unmatched junction bases numbered 1, after V lost 4 bases and J lost 2 bases. The germline V gene has CDR1 MDHEN and CDR2 SYDVKM. CDR3 size: 13 residues. CDR3: CASSWGQNYGYTF. The CDR3 bases are TGTGCCAGCAGTTGGGGACAGAACTATGGCTACACCTTC.

This clonotype appeared many times. The chain employs TRBV6-1 and TRBJ2-2; D is undetermined. CDR3 length: 14 residues. Trimming cost V 7 bases and J 5 bases, with 14 bases left between them. CDR1 and CDR2 from the germline V gene are MNHNS and SASEGT. The DNA for the CDR3 is TGTGCCAGCAAGCGCGACCCGAGGACCGGGGAGCTGTTTTTT. Its translation: CASKRDPRTGELFF.

There are many counts of this clonotype. The chain recombines TRBV24-1 with TRBJ2-2; D not certain. V lost 7 bases, J lost 5 bases, and 16 bases lay in between. Germline V CDR1 and CDR2: KGHDR, SFDVKD. CDR3 length: 15 residues. CDR3 in DNA: TGTGCCACCAGCCCAAGCAGGATTGGGACCGGGGAGCTGTTTTTT. The encoded protein is CATSPSRIGTGELFF.

This clonotype was seen at least ten times. The CDR3 sequence: CASRHTASGSHEQYF. The CDR3 DNA follows: TGTGCCAGCAGACACACCGCTAGCGGGAGTCACGAGCAGTACTTC. This chain connects TRBV12-3 or TRBV12-4 to TRBJ2-7; TRBD2 aligns across 10 bases. The V segment lost 6 bases and the J segment 5 bases; nucleotides outside the gene matches: 10. This CDR3 region has 15 residues.

This clonotype has a count of ten or more. This chain joins TRBV28 and TRBJ1-1; unclear D gene. The CDR3 has 14 amino acids. Germline lookup yields CDR1 MDHEN and CDR2 SYDVKM. V was clipped by 6 bases and J by 4 bases, with 15 bases between them. The CDR3: CASRPQPVGTEAFF. CDR3 sequence (DNA): TGTGCCAGCAGACCACAGCCGGTTGGCACTGAAGCTTTCTTT.

With regard to this clonotype: This could be a read error, since a much larger clone is one nucleotide away. The rearrangement uses TRBV19 and TRBJ1-1, with TRBD1 identical over 11 bases. Germline-derived CDR1 and CDR2 are LNHDA and SQIVND (reference sequence). CDR3 size: 14 residues. Here the CDR3 DNA reads TGTTCCAGTAGTATAGGCGGACAGGGGGCAAAAGCTTTCTTT. Its protein is CSSSIGGQGAKAFF. Drawing the rest from reference TRBV19 and TRBJ1-1, the complete variable domain is DGGITQSPKYLFRKEGQNVTLSCEQNLNHDAMYWYRQDPGQGLRLIYYSQIVNDFQKGDIAEGYSVSREKKESFPLTVTSAQKNPTAFYLCSSSIGGQGAKAFFGQGTRLTVV.

To note about this clonotype: A much larger clone sits a single nucleotide away, making a read error possible. The genes are TRBV7-9 and TRBJ1-2; 9 bases line up with TRBD1. The CDR3 length is 15 residues. Per germline, CDR1 SEHNR and CDR2 FQNEAQ (reference sequence). CDR3 loop: CASSLGQGQGSGCTF. CDR3 DNA sequence: TGTGCCAGCAGCTTAGGGCAGGGACAGGGTTCCGGCTGCACCTTC. The full variable domain, rest sourced from reference TRBV7-9 and TRBJ1-2, is DTGVSQNPRHKITKRGQNVTFRCDPISEHNRLYWYRQTLGQGPEFLTYFQNEAQLEKSRLLSDRFSAERPKGSFSTLEIQRTEQGDSAMYLCASSLGQGQGSGCTFGSGTRLTVV.

This clonotype was picked up a small number of times. This rearrangement joins TRBV13 to TRBJ2-5; 8 nucleotides align to TRBD2. Trimming took 4 bases from V and 5 from J; bases not matched to a gene: 6. Germline CDR1 reads PRHDT; CDR2 reads FYEKMQ (reference sequence). The CDR3 runs 14 residues. The CDR3: CASSSGGAGETQYF. The CDR3 nucleotides are TGTGCCAGCAGCTCCGGGGGGGCAGGGGAGACCCAGTACTTC.

This clonotype was observed many times. This chain joins TRBV20-1 and TRBJ2-7, with TRBD2 identical over 11 bases. With V trimmed by 6 bases and J by 0 bases, 10 bases remained unmatched. Germline V CDR1 and CDR2: DFQATT, SNEGSKA (reference sequence). This CDR3 is 16 amino acids long. CDR3 sequence: CSATSLAGAASYEQYF. CDR3 in DNA: TGCAGTGCCACGTCACTAGCGGGGGCCGCCTCCTACGAGCAGTACTTC.

The rearrangement uses TRBV6-2 or TRBV6-3 and TRBJ2-2, with D possibly matching TRBD2 (6 bases). V shed 7 bases and J shed 4 bases, with 16 bases lying between them. The CDR3 contains 15 residues. CDR1 and CDR2 from the germline V gene are MNHEY and SVGEGT. Here the CDR3 reads CASTPGTGVTGELFF. The CDR3 DNA reads TGTGCCAGCACCCCGGGGACTGGGGTCACCGGGGAGCTGTTTTTT.

This clonotype was observed many times. V usage is TRBV2 and J usage is TRBJ2-5; a possible D gene is TRBD2 (7 bases). From germline, CDR1 is SNHLY and CDR2 FYNNEI. Deletions cut 8 bases from V and 5 bases from J, with 18 bases between. The CDR3 length is 14 residues. The CDR3 region is CASVAGGLLETQYF. In DNA form, the CDR3 reads TGTGCCAGCGTCGCCGGGGGGCTGTTGGAGACCCAGTACTTC.

This clonotype was observed many times. The V gene is TRBV5-5, the J gene TRBJ1-1; TRBD1 is a possible D gene (5 bases). Germline assignment: CDR1 SGHKS and CDR2 YYEKEE (reference sequence). The CDR3 has 15 residues. V was pared by 4 bases and J by 0 bases, with 13 bases between. Here the CDR3 reads CASSRTTGLNTEAFF. The CDR3 DNA reads as TGTGCCAGCAGCCGTACTACAGGCCTGAACACTGAAGCTTTCTTT.

The chain links TRBV6-2 or TRBV6-3 to TRBJ1-5, with 8 positions matching TRBD1. Germline V lookup: CDR1 MNHEY, CDR2 SVGEGT. The junction had 3 bases not matched to a gene; V was cut back by 5 bases and J by 0 bases. This CDR3 is 15 amino acids long. CDR3 DNA: TGTGCCAGCAGTCCAGGGGGCTTTAGCAATCAGCCCCAGCATTTT. Translation gives CASSPGGFSNQPQHF.

Ten or more counts support this clonotype. The chain employs TRBV28 and TRBJ2-7; 13 nucleotides agree with TRBD2. V was clipped by 4 bases and J by 0 bases; unmatched bases: 3. CDR3 size: 16 residues. Looked up from germline, CDR1 is MDHEN and CDR2 is SYDVKM. Here the CDR3 reads CASSSGTSGISYEQYF. For the CDR3, the DNA is TGTGCCAGCAGTTCCGGGACTAGCGGGATCTCCTACGAGCAGTACTTC.

This clonotype is a singleton in its sample. The chain recombines TRBV24-1 with TRBJ1-2, with a possible D match to TRBD1 (5 bases). Trimming took off 7 bases at V and 4 bases at J, with 12 bases between the two ends. Germline V gene sequence: CDR1 KGHDR, CDR2 SFDVKD. The CDR3 consists of 13 residues. CDR3 residues: CATSLTDFYGYTF. The CDR3 nucleotides read TGTGCCACCAGCTTGACAGATTTCTATGGCTACACCTTC.

This clonotype appeared many times. The genes are TRBV6-2 or TRBV6-3 and TRBJ1-5; TRBD1 agrees at 7 bases. Looked up from germline, CDR1 is MNHEY and CDR2 is SVGEGT. Unmatched junction bases numbered 20, after V lost 6 bases and J lost 6 bases. This CDR3 region has 18 residues. The DNA for the CDR3 is TGTGCCAGCAGCCCGACCCGGGGAAAACAGGGGAGGGGTCAGCCCCAGCATTTT. Amino acid sequence: CASSPTRGKQGRGQPQHF.

This clonotype was recorded at least ten times. This chain uses TRBV27 with TRBJ2-7; D remains unclear. Trimming stripped 5 bases from V and 2 bases from J, with 10 bases between. This CDR3 comprises 13 residues. The germline CDR1 and CDR2 sequences are MNHEY and SMNVEV (reference sequence). Here the CDR3 DNA reads TGTGCCAGCAGTGCCGGACCCACCTACGAGCAGTACTTC. It yields the protein CASSAGPTYEQYF.

This clonotype was seen repeatedly, ten times or more. The rearrangement links TRBV25-1 to TRBJ1-6; TRBD1 aligns across 7 bases. The CDR3 covers 15 residues. Germline CDR1 and CDR2: MGHDK and SYGVNS. With V trimmed by 6 bases and J by 4 bases, 6 bases remained unmatched. DNA of the CDR3: TGTGCCAGCAGGACGGGACAGAGTTATAATTCACCCCTCCACTTT. It translates to CASRTGQSYNSPLHF.

This chain links TRBV6-5 with TRBJ1-6, with D hard to call. Germline V CDR1 and CDR2: MNHEY, SVGAGI. CDR3 length: 19 amino acids. Trimming left V 0 bases short and J 7 bases short, with 22 bases between. The CDR3 protein is CASSYSTDGSRGGNSPLHF. CDR3 DNA sequence: TGTGCCAGCAGTTACTCTACGGACGGATCTCGGGGAGGGAATTCACCCCTCCACTTT.

This clonotype was counted ten times or more. This CDR3 reads CASSFQGVGDQPQHF. DNA for the CDR3: TGTGCCAGCAGTTTTCAAGGTGTAGGAGATCAGCCCCAGCATTTT. The chain uses TRBV28 and TRBJ1-5; D unclear. The CDR3 has 15 residues. Germline CDR1 and CDR2: MDHEN and SYDVKM. Trimming pared 3 bases from V and 5 bases from J, leaving 14 bases between.

In its sample, this clonotype was seen many times. The chain uses TRBV5-1 and TRBJ2-7; D tentatively fits TRBD1 or TRBD2 (5 bases each). The germline CDR1 and CDR2 sequences are SGHRS and YFSETQ. Trimming pared 4 bases from V and 2 bases from J, leaving 22 bases between. This CDR3 is built from 17 residues. The CDR3 nucleotides are TGCGCCAGCAGCATGGAGGTCCTGGGACCTCGTCCCTACGAGCAGTACTTC. It specifies CASSMEVLGPRPYEQYF. Filled out from reference TRBV5-1 and TRBJ2-7, the complete variable domain reads KAGVTQTPRYLIKTRGQQVTLSCSPISGHRSVSWYQQTPGQGLQFLFEYFSETQRNKGNFPGRFSGRQFSNSRSEMNVSTLELGDSALYLCASSMEVLGPRPYEQYFGPGTRLTVT.

The sample holds many counts of this clonotype. This chain connects TRBV6-5 to TRBJ2-7; D could derive from TRBD1 or TRBD2 (6 bases each). From germline, CDR1 is MNHEY and CDR2 SVGAGI. V was trimmed by 0 bases and J by 0 bases, leaving 9 bases between them. The CDR3 length is 15 residues. DNA of the CDR3: TGTGCCAGCAGTTACTCGGGGGGCTTCTCCTACGAGCAGTACTTC. This codes for CASSYSGGFSYEQYF.

This clonotype was observed many times. The rearrangement joins TRBV6-2 or TRBV6-3 to TRBJ2-7; possible D gene TRBD1, 6 bases. V lost 4 bases, J lost 4 bases, and 11 bases lay in between. Germline V gene sequence: CDR1 MNHEY, CDR2 SVGEGT. CDR3 length equals 13 residues. CDR3 protein: CASSLTRGYEQYF. The DNA of the CDR3 is TGTGCCAGCAGTTTAACCAGGGGTTACGAGCAGTACTTC.

Ten or more counts support this clonotype. The V gene is TRBV5-1, the J gene TRBJ1-1; D remains unclear. The germline V and J ends were trimmed by 0 bases and 0 bases, with 6 bases remaining between them. The CDR3 length is 14 residues. CDR1 is SGHRS and CDR2 is YFSETQ in the germline V gene. In DNA, the CDR3 is TGCGCCAGCAGCTTGGAACAGCTGAACACTGAAGCTTTCTTT. Amino acids: CASSLEQLNTEAFF.